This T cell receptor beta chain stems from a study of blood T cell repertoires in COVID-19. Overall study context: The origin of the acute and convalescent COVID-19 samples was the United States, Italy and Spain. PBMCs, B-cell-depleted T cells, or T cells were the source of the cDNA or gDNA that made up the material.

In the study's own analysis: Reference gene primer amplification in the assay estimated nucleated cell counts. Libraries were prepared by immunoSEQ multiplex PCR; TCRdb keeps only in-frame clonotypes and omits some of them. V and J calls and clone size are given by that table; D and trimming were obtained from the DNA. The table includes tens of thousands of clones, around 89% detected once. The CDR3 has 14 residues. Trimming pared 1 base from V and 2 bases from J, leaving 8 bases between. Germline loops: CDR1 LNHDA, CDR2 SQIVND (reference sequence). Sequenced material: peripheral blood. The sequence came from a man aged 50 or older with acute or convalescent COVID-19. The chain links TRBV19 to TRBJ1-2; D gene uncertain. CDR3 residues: CASSIAGDNYGYTF. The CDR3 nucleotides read TGTGCCAGTAGTATAGCCGGAGACAACTATGGCTACACCTTC.